One T cell receptor (beta chain) is described in this entry. Its antigen is not known. This entry belongs to a study of blood T cells in healthy people across ages. Regarding the study as a whole: Diversity was estimated from one million T cells, and these estimates were considered underestimates.

The CDR3 is 14 residues long. V shed 3 bases and J 1 base; nucleotides not matched to a gene: 2. Germline CDR1 is SGHRS and CDR2 is YFSETQ. Researchers collected approximately 9.9 milliliters of peripheral blood from every single donor. A second about 7 to 12 cycle PCR used barcoded and J-beta primers. Template switching added a 12-random-nucleotide identifier to every cDNA molecule. Per-sample output comprised a minimum of 2.5 million paired-end reads containing CDR3. Each CDR3 protein is one row after TCRdb ran MiXCR on the 5' RACE reads. The data hold about 650,000 distinct CDR3 sequences, with about 34% observed a single time.

This receptor was identified in a woman of 80 years or more in good health. Material: blood. The rearrangement links TRBV5-1 to TRBJ2-7; 9 bases match TRBD2. CDR3 DNA sequence: TGCGCCAGCAGCTGGCGGGGGGGATCCTACGAGCAGTACTTC. It is translated as CASSWRGGSYEQYF. The full variable domain, with the rest looked up from reference TRBV5-1 and TRBJ2-7, is KAGVTQTPRYLIKTRGQQVTLSCSPISGHRSVSWYQQTPGQGLQFLFEYFSETQRNKGNFPGRFSGRQFSNSRSEMNVSTLELGDSALYLCASSWRGGSYEQYFGPGTRLTVT.